Following are 19 T cell receptor beta chains from one sample sequenced in a study of CD8+CD57+ T cells in acquired aplastic anemia. Using genomic DNA as the template, TCR beta VDJ and CDR3 profiling was carried out. MiXCR, applied by TCRdb to the reads, yields one record per CDR3 protein. The table shows about 68,000 distinct CDR3 sequences, with around half occurring only once. The specimen was sorted CD4+, CD8+, or CD8+CD57+ T cells (not recorded which) from PBMCs. The source is a human donor in good health, serving as a control.

The chain links TRBV7-9 to TRBJ2-7; D is unresolved. Trimming pared 5 bases from V and 1 base from J, leaving 12 bases between. The V gene's germline CDR1 is SEHNR and CDR2 FQNEAQ (reference sequence). The CDR3 spans 14 residues. This chain's CDR3 is CASSEAATSYEQYF. In DNA, the CDR3 is TGTGCCAGCAGCGAGGCAGCCACTTCCTACGAGCAGTACTTC. The complete variable domain, with remaining parts taken from reference TRBV7-9 and TRBJ2-7, reads DTGVSQNPRHKITKRGQNVTFRCDPISEHNRLYWYRQTLGQGPEFLTYFQNEAQLEKSRLLSDRFSAERPKGSFSTLEIQRTEQGDSAMYLCASSEAATSYEQYFGPGTRLTVT.

This clonotype came up many times. The V and J genes are TRBV19 and TRBJ1-1, with 7 nucleotides matching TRBD1. CDR1 LNHDA and CDR2 SQIVND come from the germline V gene (reference sequence). This CDR3 has 18 amino acids. The V segment lost 5 bases and the J segment 1 base; nucleotides outside the gene matches: 16. The CDR3 bases are TGTGCCAGTAGTCCCCTCCTAGGGGCAGGGGGGCCGAACACTGAAGCTTTCTTT. Its protein is CASSPLLGAGGPNTEAFF.

The chain couples TRBV10-3 to TRBJ2-7, with D hard to call. Germline V gives CDR1 ENHRY, CDR2 SYGVKD. The CDR3 consists of 13 residues. V lost 8 bases to trimming and J lost 2 bases, with 13 bases between them. CDR3 in amino acids: CAIQLAMPYEQYF. The CDR3 region has the DNA TGTGCCATCCAGCTCGCAATGCCCTACGAGCAGTACTTC.

The chain combines TRBV10-3 with TRBJ1-1, with a weak D call TRBD1 (6 bases). CDR3 length: 12 residues. V was cut by 11 bases and J by 4 bases, with 14 bases left in between. Per the germline V gene, CDR1 is ENHRY and CDR2 is SYGVKD. CDR3 protein: CAVSGDGTEAFF. The CDR3 DNA is TGTGCCGTGTCAGGGGATGGCACTGAAGCTTTCTTT.

The rearrangement links TRBV27 to TRBJ1-5; no firm D call. Trimming stripped 2 bases from V and 1 base from J, with 6 bases between. In germline, CDR1 is MNHEY, CDR2 SMNVEV (reference sequence). This CDR3 comprises 14 residues. CDR3 residues: CASSLGGSNQPQHF. CDR3 nucleotide sequence: TGTGCCAGCAGTTTAGGAGGGAGCAATCAGCCCCAGCATTTT.

This clonotype was observed at least ten times. J is TRBJ2-7 and V is TRBV5-6; tentatively, D is TRBD1 or TRBD2 (5 bases each). Germline CDR1 is SGHDT and CDR2 is YYEEEE. The CDR3 runs to 17 residues. Trimming took off 0 bases at V and 0 bases at J, with 16 bases between the two ends. CDR3: CASSLELPGRRSYEQYF. The CDR3 DNA reads TGTGCCAGCAGCTTGGAGCTCCCGGGACGCCGCTCCTACGAGCAGTACTTC.

As DNA, the CDR3 is TGTGCCAGCAGCGCCATCGGGACAGGGTACTCACCCCTCCACTTT. It encodes CASSAIGTGYSPLHF. V and J are TRBV9 and TRBJ1-6, with TRBD1 matching 9 bases. CDR3 length: 15 amino acids. V was pared by 3 bases and J by 10 bases, with 8 bases of the junction left unmatched. Germline CDR1 SGDLS, CDR2 YYNGEE.

A few counts support this clonotype. V is TRBV20-1 and J is TRBJ2-7; 8 bases fit TRBD2. Germline V lookup: CDR1 DFQATT, CDR2 SNEGSKA (reference sequence). The CDR3 has 13 amino acids. V gave up 6 bases and J gave up 4 bases; unmatched junction bases: 8. The CDR3 spells CSASGLDAYEQYF. CDR3 DNA sequence: TGCAGTGCCTCGGGACTAGACGCTTACGAGCAGTACTTC.

This clonotype has just one count. This sequence joins TRBV19 and TRBJ2-7, with 9 bases that match TRBD2. V lost 2 bases, J lost 3 bases, and 5 bases stayed unmatched. CDR1 and CDR2 (germline): LNHDA, SQIVND (reference sequence). This CDR3 comprises 15 residues. CDR3 coding DNA: TGTGCCAGTAGTATATCTAGCGGGGACCTCTACGAGCAGTACTTC. It codes for CASSISSGDLYEQYF.

This rearrangement joins TRBV19 to TRBJ2-7; TRBD1 aligns across 9 bases. The CDR3 has 12 amino acids. Trimming removed 11 bases from V and 4 bases from J; junction bases left unmatched: 6. Germline CDR1 is LNHDA and CDR2 is SQIVND (reference sequence). CDR3 bases: TGTGCCGCGGCGGGACAGGGTTACGAGCAGTACTTC. As protein: CAAAGQGYEQYF. Variable domain in full (rest from reference TRBV19 and TRBJ2-7): DGGITQSPKYLFRKEGQNVTLSCEQNLNHDAMYWYRQDPGQGLRLIYYSQIVNDFQKGDIAEGYSVSREKKESFPLTVTSAQKNPTAFYLCAAAGQGYEQYFGPGTRLTVT.

This chain links TRBV7-6 with TRBJ2-3; weak D call: TRBD2 (6 bases). The CDR3 is made up of 19 amino acids. Germline-derived CDR1 and CDR2 are SGHVS and FNYEAQ. V lost 3 bases to trimming and J lost 2 bases, with 24 bases between them. DNA of the CDR3: TGTGCCAGCAGCTTGAAGGTGGTATGGCGGGGCGATTCCACAGATACGCAGTATTTT. It translates to CASSLKVVWRGDSTDTQYF.

The rearrangement uses TRBV7-9 and TRBJ2-7; D not certain. V was trimmed by 1 base and J by 9 bases, leaving 13 bases between them. CDR1 SEHNR and CDR2 FQNEAQ come from the germline V gene (reference sequence). The CDR3 extends over 13 amino acids. CDR3 sequence: CASSLVRGNGQYF. The CDR3 DNA is TGTGCCAGCAGCTTAGTTCGAGGTAATGGGCAGTACTTC. Filled out from reference TRBV7-9 and TRBJ2-7, the complete variable domain reads DTGVSQNPRHKITKRGQNVTFRCDPISEHNRLYWYRQTLGQGPEFLTYFQNEAQLEKSRLLSDRFSAERPKGSFSTLEIQRTEQGDSAMYLCASSLVRGNGQYFGPGTRLTVT.

This clonotype has a count of ten or more. The gene calls are TRBV27 and TRBJ2-7; possible D gene TRBD1, 5 bases. Germline CDR1 reads MNHEY; CDR2 reads SMNVEV (reference sequence). The V end lost 6 bases, the J end lost 2 bases, and 17 bases lay between the germline ends. The CDR3 length is 15 residues. CDR3 region: CASRPGREDTYEQYF. DNA of the CDR3: TGTGCCAGCAGACCCGGCAGGGAAGACACCTACGAGCAGTACTTC.

This clonotype is a singleton in its sample. V gene TRBV5-1 combines with J gene TRBJ1-1; D call uncertain. V gave up 8 bases and J gave up 2 bases, with 22 bases separating them. The CDR3 length is 16 residues. Germline V gene lookup returns CDR1 SGHRS and CDR2 YFSETQ. CDR3 coding DNA: TGCGCCAGTGGCTTGGAAGGAGGACCTACTAACACTGAAGCTTTCTTT. Translating it yields CASGLEGGPTNTEAFF.

Many counts were recorded for this clonotype. The V call is TRBV29-1, the J call TRBJ2-5, with 9 bases lining up with TRBD1. Germline values: CDR1 SQVTM, CDR2 ANQGSEA. After removal of 4 bases from V and 4 bases from J, the junction contained 7 bases not matched to a gene. CDR3 size: 14 residues. The DNA of the CDR3 is TGCAGCGTTGTTTTACAGGGGGCAGGAGAGACCCAGTACTTC. This codes for CSVVLQGAGETQYF.

This clonotype was detected many times. The chain has TRBV20-1 and TRBJ2-7, with 8 bases that match TRBD1. The germline V gene encodes CDR1 DFQATT and CDR2 SNEGSKA (reference sequence). The CDR3 consists of 14 residues. J lost 3 bases, V lost 6 bases, and 10 bases had no gene match. The CDR3 nucleotides read TGCAGTGCCACAACCGGGACAGGAGTCTACGAGCAGTACTTC. As protein: CSATTGTGVYEQYF.

The genes are TRBV30 and TRBJ1-3; no clear D gene. The germline CDR1 and CDR2 sequences are GTSNPN and SVGIG (reference sequence). V was shortened by 4 bases and J by 1 base, with 11 bases between the two germline ends. CDR3 length: 14 amino acids. The CDR3 loop is CAWNPGDSGNTIYF. CDR3 sequence (DNA): TGTGCCTGGAATCCCGGGGATTCTGGAAACACCATATATTTT.

This clonotype was seen only a few times. The V and J genes are TRBV10-3 and TRBJ1-2, with unresolved D. Trimming took off 11 bases at V and 3 bases at J, with 13 bases between the two ends. CDR3 size: 12 residues. Germline V lookup: CDR1 ENHRY, CDR2 SYGVKD. CDR3 sequence (DNA): TGTGCCGTTATGGACGGGGACTATGGCTACACCTTC. This sequence encodes CAVMDGDYGYTF.

This clonotype has ten or more counts. This chain joins TRBV7-9 and TRBJ2-7, with D possibly being TRBD2 (7 bases). Germline V CDR1 and CDR2: SEHNR, FQNEAQ (reference sequence). The CDR3 is 14 residues long. V lost 10 bases to trimming and J lost 0 bases, with 16 bases between them. This chain's CDR3 is CATGGQPSSYEQYF. Written as DNA, the CDR3 is TGTGCCACCGGGGGGCAGCCAAGCTCCTACGAGCAGTACTTC.